This T cell receptor (beta chain) was profiled in a study of blood T cell repertoires in COVID-19. Study-level information: The United States, Italy and Spain were the sources of the acute and convalescent COVID-19 samples. PBMCs, B-cell-depleted T cells, or T cells provided the cDNA or gDNA that made up the material.

Original analysis: It was from reference gene primer amplification that nucleated cell counts were estimated. Measured with immunoSEQ multiplex PCR; TCRdb has only the in-frame clones, and not every one. V and J calls and clone size follow that table, whereas D and trimming were derived from the DNA. The table shows some 320,000 clones, with about 89% occurring only once. The V gene lost 6 bases and the J gene lost 3 bases, with 14 bases spanning the gap. The CDR3 totals 14 residues. From germline, CDR1 is MNHEY and CDR2 SVGAGI. Sequenced: peripheral blood. The rearrangement links TRBV6-5 to TRBJ1-1; tentatively, D is TRBD1 (6 bases). The TCR originated in a woman aged 45-65 years who had recovered from COVID-19. The chain's CDR3 is CASSPGQMYTEAFF. In nucleotides, the CDR3 is TGTGCCAGCAGCCCAGGACAGATGTACACTGAAGCTTTCTTT.